There are a few counts of the clone carrying this T cell receptor beta chain. This record belongs to a study of cytomegalovirus exposure and HLA in healthy donors. Primers included in the PCR were 60 Vbeta and 13 Jbeta primers. Repertoires were generated with immunoSEQ multiplex PCR, while TCRdb's copy carries only in-frame clones and drops some. The data hold about 94,000 clones, with around 66% observed a single time. The CDR3 sequence is 17 residues long. Between the trimmed V and J ends, which lost 2 bases and 0 bases, there was a span of 16 bases. From germline, CDR1 is LNHDA and CDR2 SQIVND (reference sequence).

The sequencing input was PBMCs. The chain carries TRBV19 and TRBJ1-1; TRBD1 is a possible D gene (6 bases). This TCR was recovered from a young man in good health and CMV-seronegative. The CDR3 region has the DNA TGTGCCAGTAGTATAATTCGGCAGGGGAGGGTGAACACTGAAGCTTTCTTT. It yields the protein CASSIIRQGRVNTEAFF.